This T cell receptor beta chain comes out of a study of shared clonotypes between healthy human individuals. The V end lost 4 bases, the J end lost 1 base, and 14 bases lay between the germline ends. The CDR3 spans 15 residues. In germline, CDR1 is SGHKS, CDR2 YYEKEE (reference sequence). Measured with immunoSEQ multiplex PCR; TCRdb has only the in-frame clones, and not every one. The sample has about 2,200,000 clones; 90% to 95% are singletons. General study results and limits: Estimated richness values were generally larger in naive subsets than in memory subsets. For sorted subsets, rarefaction showed incomplete sequencing despite large depth. Clonotypes shared by all four donors outscored non-shared clonotypes in generation probability.

Cells designated naive CD8 were CD45RO-negative and were positively selected for CCR7, with terminally differentiated effector memory CD45RA+ cells excluded. Concerning this clone itself: Its antigen is undetermined.

The sequenced material came from naive CD8+ T cells from PBMCs. This receptor was identified in a man younger than 35 in good health. Some clones in this sample may be carry-over from other donors' samples. The rearrangement links TRBV5-5 to TRBJ1-1; tentatively, D is TRBD1 (6 bases). The CDR3 region has the DNA TGTGCCAGCAGCACGTATGGGACAACGAACACTGAAGCTTTCTTT. It specifies CASSTYGTTNTEAFF.